Listed here are 20 T cell receptor beta chains from one sample, sequenced in a study of blood T cell repertoires in COVID-19. Some clones are missing from TCRdb's copy, which holds only in-frame ones; the method was immunoSEQ multiplex PCR. The sample contains 110,000 to 150,000 clones, around 80% of which appear only once. Sequenced input: peripheral blood. The receptor source for this set is a man between 70 and 80 years old who had recovered from COVID-19.

This clone has more than one count but fewer than ten. V and J are TRBV5-4 and TRBJ2-3, with 10 nucleotides matching TRBD2. V lost 4 bases and J lost 2; bases outside the gene matches: 7. The CDR3 has 16 residues. Germline V CDR1 and CDR2: SGHNT, YYREEE (reference sequence). CDR3 sequence: CASSTGLARYTDTQYF. CDR3 DNA sequence: TGTGCCAGCAGCACGGGACTAGCGAGATACACAGATACGCAGTATTTT. Based on the CDR3 plus reference TRBV5-4 and TRBJ2-3, the full variable domain is ETGVTQSPTHLIKTRGQQVTLRCSSQSGHNTVSWYQQALGQGPQFIFQYYREEENGRGNFPPRFSGLQFPNYSSELNVNALELDDSALYLCASSTGLARYTDTQYFGPGTRLTVL.

The V gene is TRBV18, the J gene TRBJ1-5; 9 positions match TRBD1. The length of the CDR3 is 15 residues. J lost 7 bases, V lost 6 bases, and 10 bases had no gene match. Germline values: CDR1 KGHSH, CDR2 LQKENI. Here the CDR3 DNA reads TGTGCCAGCTCTCCCGCCGGGACAGGGAAACAGCCCCAGCATTTT. Translation gives CASSPAGTGKQPQHF.

This clone appeared a single time. The genes are TRBV7-8 and TRBJ2-1; 7 bases align to TRBD1. The CDR3 loop spans 15 amino acids. In germline, CDR1 is SGHVS, CDR2 FQNEAQ. J was trimmed by 4 bases and V by 6 bases; bases with no gene match: 9. The DNA of the CDR3 is TGTGCCAGCAGTCCAAAGGGGGCGGCTTACAATGAGCAGTTCTTC. Its translation: CASSPKGAAYNEQFF.

The J gene is TRBJ2-1, the V gene TRBV7-3; the D is unclear. The CDR3 sequence is 13 residues long. In germline, CDR1 is SGHTA, CDR2 FQGTGA. V was cut by 4 bases and J by 6 bases, with 10 bases left in between. CDR3 in DNA: TGTGCCAGCAGCTCCTATATCGCCAATGAGCAGTTCTTC. It encodes CASSSYIANEQFF.

This chain joins TRBV4-1 and TRBJ1-3; D remains ambiguous. Between the trimmed V and J ends, which lost 0 bases and 0 bases, there was a span of 12 bases. Germline values: CDR1 MGHRA, CDR2 YSYEKL. This CDR3 is 17 amino acids long. In DNA, the CDR3 is TGCGCCAGCAGCCAAGATCCTCTACAGAGCTCTGGAAACACCATATATTTT. This sequence encodes CASSQDPLQSSGNTIYF.

V is TRBV7-2 and J is TRBJ2-3; 8 nucleotides line up with TRBD2. Germline lookup yields CDR1 SGHTA and CDR2 FQGNSA. J was trimmed by 13 bases and V by 2 bases; bases with no gene match: 8. The CDR3 spans 13 residues. CDR3 DNA sequence: TGTGCCAGCAGCTTAAGACGGGAGGGCCGAGAGTATTTT. It codes for CASSLRREGREYF.

This chain links TRBV4-1 with TRBJ1-2; perhaps TRBD1 as D (6 bases). The CDR3 loop spans 16 amino acids. V lost 2 bases and J lost 3, with 16 bases in between. The germline V gene has CDR1 MGHRA and CDR2 YSYEKL. The CDR3 bases are TGCGCCAGCAGCCAAAGTTGGGGGGGCCGTGACTATGGCTACACCTTC. Amino acids: CASSQSWGGRDYGYTF.

Ten or more counts support this clone. The CDR3 DNA is TGTGCCTGGAGTGTACTGAGGTACAGGGCCTTTGGCACAGATACGCAGTATTTT. The encoded protein is CAWSVLRYRAFGTDTQYF. This sequence joins TRBV30 and TRBJ2-3; D possibly corresponds to TRBD1 (6 bases). The V end lost 0 bases, the J end lost 1 base, and 20 bases lay between the germline ends. The CDR3 covers 18 residues. Germline V gives CDR1 GTSNPN, CDR2 SVGIG (reference sequence). The entire variable domain, with the rest obtained from reference TRBV30 and TRBJ2-3, is as follows: SQTIHQWPATLVQPVGSPLSLECTVEGTSNPNLYWYRQAAGRGLQLLFYSVGIGQISSEVPQNLSASRPQDRQFILSSKKLLLSDSGFYLCAWSVLRYRAFGTDTQYFGPGTRLTVL.

A remark on this clone: At one boundary the junction diverges from the germline segment, which might be a read error. The V gene is TRBV6-5, the J gene TRBJ2-1, with TRBD1 matching over 11 bases. The germline V gene has CDR1 MNHEY and CDR2 SVGAGI. CDR3 length: 15 amino acids. The CDR3 region has the DNA TGTGCCAGCAAGGGACAGGGGGTCAGGTACAGTGAGCAGTTCTTC. It yields the protein CASKGQGVRYSEQFF.

This chain links TRBV30 with TRBJ2-1, with 8 positions matching TRBD2. V dropped 7 bases and J dropped 15; count of bases not matched to a gene: 14. This CDR3 has 12 amino acids. Germline V gives CDR1 GTSNPN, CDR2 SVGIG (reference sequence). DNA for the CDR3: TGTGCCTCAAAAACTAGCGGAGTTACGGCGTTCTTC. The encoded protein is CASKTSGVTAFF.

V gene TRBV2 combines with J gene TRBJ2-5; 9 nucleotides agree with TRBD2. This CDR3 is 17 amino acids long. After removal of 7 bases from V and 2 bases from J, the junction contained 14 bases not matched to a gene. Germline CDR1 reads SNHLY; CDR2 reads FYNNEI. The CDR3 sequence is CASTKSLAGIIQETQYF. The CDR3, as DNA: TGTGCCAGCACCAAAAGCCTAGCGGGGATAATACAAGAGACCCAGTACTTC. Full variable domain (outside the CDR3, taken from reference TRBV2 and TRBJ2-5): EPEVTQTPSHQVTQMGQEVILRCVPISNHLYFYWYRQILGQKVEFLVSFYNNEISEKSEIFDDQFSVERPDGSNFTLKIRSTKLEDSAMYFCASTKSLAGIIQETQYFGPGTRLLVL.

The J gene is TRBJ1-2, the V gene TRBV12-3 or TRBV12-4; tentatively, D is TRBD1 (5 bases). V shed 5 bases and J shed 3 bases, with 10 bases lying between them. This CDR3 has 13 amino acids. The chain's CDR3 is CASSRGGYYGYTF. As DNA, the CDR3 is TGTGCCAGCAGTCGGGGGGGGTACTATGGCTACACCTTC.

The chain combines TRBV11-2 with TRBJ2-1, with 8 nucleotides matching TRBD2. With 2 bases clipped from V and 4 bases from J, the junction kept 4 bases outside the gene matches. CDR3 size: 15 residues. The germline CDR1 and CDR2 sequences are SGHAT and FQNNGV. The CDR3 nucleotides are TGTGCCAGCAGCTTAACGGGAGGGTCTTACAATGAGCAGTTCTTC. This codes for CASSLTGGSYNEQFF. Full variable domain (remainder filled in from reference TRBV11-2 and TRBJ2-1): EAGVAQSPRYKIIEKRQSVAFWCNPISGHATLYWYQQILGQGPKLLIQFQNNGVVDDSQLPKDRFSAERLKGVDSTLKIQPAKLEDSAVYLCASSLTGGSYNEQFFGPGTRLTVL.

In this sample, this clone turned up a few times. The chain couples TRBV30 to TRBJ1-3; the D is unclear. Trimming pared 2 bases from V and 8 bases from J, leaving 10 bases between. This CDR3 spans 12 amino acids. From germline, CDR1 is GTSNPN and CDR2 SVGIG (reference sequence). CDR3 loop: CAWSLDGDTIYF. The CDR3 nucleotides read TGTGCCTGGAGTCTTGACGGAGACACCATATATTTT. Supplemented by reference TRBV30 and TRBJ1-3, the full variable domain reads SQTIHQWPATLVQPVGSPLSLECTVEGTSNPNLYWYRQAAGRGLQLLFYSVGIGQISSEVPQNLSASRPQDRQFILSSKKLLLSDSGFYLCAWSLDGDTIYFGEGSWLTVV.

The chain combines TRBV9 with TRBJ1-1, with a tentative D call TRBD1 (5 bases). The CDR3 has 13 amino acids. From germline, CDR1 is SGDLS and CDR2 YYNGEE. V was pared by 4 bases and J by 7 bases, with 14 bases between. The CDR3 spells CASSPSRQHEAFF. The CDR3 nucleotides are TGTGCCAGCAGCCCTTCGCGACAGCATGAAGCTTTCTTT.

The rearrangement joins TRBV6-5 to TRBJ2-3, with D uncertain. There are 13 residues in the CDR3. Trimming left V 7 bases short and J 1 base short, with 9 bases between. CDR1 and CDR2 (germline): MNHEY, SVGAGI. The CDR3: CASTATGTDTQYF. Here the CDR3 DNA reads TGTGCCAGCACGGCGACTGGCACAGATACGCAGTATTTT.

V is TRBV7-9 and J is TRBJ2-7; no clear D gene. Trimming shortened V by 3 bases and J by 4 bases, and 7 bases separated the two germline ends. This CDR3 region has 12 residues. CDR1 and CDR2 from the germline V gene are SEHNR and FQNEAQ (reference sequence). The CDR3 loop is CASSLAEYEQYF. Here the CDR3 DNA reads TGTGCCAGCAGCTTGGCTGAATACGAGCAGTACTTC.

This chain joins TRBV7-9 and TRBJ2-7; weak D call: TRBD2 (6 bases). Germline V lookup: CDR1 SEHNR, CDR2 FQNEAQ (reference sequence). Trimming pared 2 bases from V and 0 bases from J, leaving 14 bases between. This CDR3 has 16 amino acids. For the CDR3, the DNA is TGTGCCAGCAGCTTATCCCGGGACTGGGCCTCCTACGAGCAGTACTTC. Translated, it gives CASSLSRDWASYEQYF.

This chain connects TRBV7-9 to TRBJ2-3; D may be TRBD2 (5 bases). There are 16 residues in the CDR3. Trimming pared 0 bases from V and 2 bases from J, leaving 12 bases between. Germline lookup yields CDR1 SEHNR and CDR2 FQNEAQ (reference sequence). The chain's CDR3 is CASSLALDWDTDTQYF. In DNA, the CDR3 is TGTGCCAGCAGCTTAGCACTAGATTGGGACACAGATACGCAGTATTTT.

This chain joins TRBV7-9 and TRBJ2-5, with a weak D call TRBD2 (5 bases). The CDR3 is made up of 15 amino acids. V was clipped by 5 bases and J by 4 bases, with 17 bases between them. Per the germline V gene, CDR1 is SEHNR and CDR2 is FQNEAQ (reference sequence). The CDR3 is CASSRILVGRETQYF. The CDR3 DNA reads TGTGCCAGCAGCCGAATACTAGTGGGCAGAGAGACCCAGTACTTC.